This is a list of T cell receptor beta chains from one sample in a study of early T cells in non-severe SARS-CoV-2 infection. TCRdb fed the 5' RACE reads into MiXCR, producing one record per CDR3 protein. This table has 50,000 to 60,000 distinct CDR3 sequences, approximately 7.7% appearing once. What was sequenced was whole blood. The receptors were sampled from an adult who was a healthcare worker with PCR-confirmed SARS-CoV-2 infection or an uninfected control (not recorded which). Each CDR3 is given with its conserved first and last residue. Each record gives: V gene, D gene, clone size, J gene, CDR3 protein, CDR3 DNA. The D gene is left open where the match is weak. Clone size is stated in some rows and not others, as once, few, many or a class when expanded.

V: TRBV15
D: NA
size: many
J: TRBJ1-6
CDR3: CATSVRNSPLHF
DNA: TGTGCCACCAGCGTAAGAAATTCACCCCTCCATTTT

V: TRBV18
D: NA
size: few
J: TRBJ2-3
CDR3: CASSPPGRQSSTDTQYF
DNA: TGTGCCAGCTCACCACCGGGGAGGCAATCTAGCACAGATACGCAGTATTTT

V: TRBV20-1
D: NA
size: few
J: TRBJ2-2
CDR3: CSASGGRNRELFF
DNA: TGCAGTGCGAGCGGAGGTCGGAACCGGGAGCTGTTTTTT

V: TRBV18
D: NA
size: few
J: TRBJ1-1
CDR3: CASSPQELNTEAFF
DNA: TGTGCCAGCTCACCTCAGGAATTGAACACTGAAGCTTTCTTT

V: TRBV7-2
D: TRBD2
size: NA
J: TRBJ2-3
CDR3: CASSLGVAGRTDTQYF
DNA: TGTGCCAGCAGCCTTGGGGTAGCGGGCCGCACAGATACGCAGTATTTT

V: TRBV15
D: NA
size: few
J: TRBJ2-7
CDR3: CATSRDASGHEQYF
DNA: TGTGCCACCAGCAGAGACGCCTCAGGGCACGAGCAGTACTTC

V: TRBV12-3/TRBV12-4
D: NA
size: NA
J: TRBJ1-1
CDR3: CASGQLENTEAFF
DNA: TGTGCCAGCGGGCAGCTTGAGAACACTGAAGCTTTCTTT

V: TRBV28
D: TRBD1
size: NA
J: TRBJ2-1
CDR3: CASSILTGGLSKFF
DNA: TGTGCCAGCAGTATCCTGACAGGGGGCCTATCGAAGTTCTTC

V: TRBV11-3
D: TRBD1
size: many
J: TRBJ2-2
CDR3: CASSFTGTDTGELFF
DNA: TGTGCCAGCAGCTTTACCGGGACAGACACCGGGGAGCTGTTTTTT

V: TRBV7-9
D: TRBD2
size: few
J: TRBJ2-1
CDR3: CASSFLLAGNNEQFF
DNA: TGTGCCAGCAGCTTTCTTCTAGCGGGAAACAATGAGCAGTTCTTC

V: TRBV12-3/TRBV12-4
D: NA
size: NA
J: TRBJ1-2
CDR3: CASRGQGFQGYGYTF
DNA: TGTGCCAGCAGAGGGCAGGGGTTCCAGGGTTATGGCTACACCTTC

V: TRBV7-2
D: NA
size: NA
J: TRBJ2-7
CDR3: CASSLARYEQYF
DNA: TGTGCCAGCAGCTTAGCCCGATACGAGCAGTACTTC

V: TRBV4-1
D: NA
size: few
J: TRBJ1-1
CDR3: CASSHRGQGEGFF
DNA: TGCGCCAGCAGCCATAGGGGTCAGGGAGAGGGTTTCTTT

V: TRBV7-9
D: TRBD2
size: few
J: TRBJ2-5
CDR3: CASSQRREGQETQYF
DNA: TGTGCCAGCAGCCAAAGGCGGGAGGGCCAAGAGACCCAGTACTTC

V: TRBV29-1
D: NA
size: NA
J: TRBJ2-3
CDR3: CSVWSGSFPYTQYF
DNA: TGCAGCGTGTGGTCAGGGTCTTTCCCTTATACGCAGTATTTT

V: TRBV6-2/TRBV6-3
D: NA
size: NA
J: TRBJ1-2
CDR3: CASSLPRTGNYGYTF
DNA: TGTGCCAGCAGCTTACCCCGGACGGGAAACTATGGCTACACCTTC

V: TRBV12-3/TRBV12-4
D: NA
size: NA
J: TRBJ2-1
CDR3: CASSTDVYNEQFF
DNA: TGTGCCAGCTCCACGGACGTTTACAATGAGCAGTTCTTC

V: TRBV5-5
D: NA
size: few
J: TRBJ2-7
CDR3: CASSPTGAEYYEQYF
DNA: TGTGCCAGCAGTCCAACCGGGGCCGAGTACTACGAGCAGTACTTC

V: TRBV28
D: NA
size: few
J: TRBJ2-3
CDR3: CASSLMSDTQYF
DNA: TGTGCCAGCAGTTTAATGTCAGATACGCAGTATTTT

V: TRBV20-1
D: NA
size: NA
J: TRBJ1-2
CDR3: CSARKPGEYGYTF
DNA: TGCAGTGCTAGAAAGCCAGGGGAATATGGCTACACCTTC

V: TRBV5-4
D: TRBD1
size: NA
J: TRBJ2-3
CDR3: CASSNRQGADTQYF
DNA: TGTGCCAGCAGCAACAGACAGGGTGCAGATACGCAGTATTTT

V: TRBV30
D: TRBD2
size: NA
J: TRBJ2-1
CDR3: CAWSVISGRVSSYNEQFF
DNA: TGTGCCTGGAGTGTAATTAGCGGGAGGGTAAGCTCCTACAATGAGCAGTTCTTC

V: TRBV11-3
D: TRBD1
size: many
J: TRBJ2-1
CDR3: CASSSDRAFEQFF
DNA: TGTGCCAGCAGTTCGGACAGGGCCTTTGAGCAGTTCTTC

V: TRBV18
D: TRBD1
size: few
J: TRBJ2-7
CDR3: CASSGQGRDEQYF
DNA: TGTGCCAGCTCGGGACAGGGGCGAGACGAGCAGTACTTC

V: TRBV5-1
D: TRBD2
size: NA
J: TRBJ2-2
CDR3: CASSLGQGGLARTGELFF
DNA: TGCGCCAGCAGCTTGGGGCAGGGAGGACTAGCACGAACCGGGGAGCTGTTTTTT

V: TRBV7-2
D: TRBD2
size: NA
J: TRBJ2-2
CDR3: CASSRGLAGGRGELFF
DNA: TGTGCCAGCAGCAGGGGACTAGCGGGAGGACGAGGGGAGCTGTTTTTT

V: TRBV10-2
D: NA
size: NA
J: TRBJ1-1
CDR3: CATQDGGSMNTEAFF
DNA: TGCGCCACCCAGGACGGGGGGAGCATGAACACTGAAGCTTTCTTT

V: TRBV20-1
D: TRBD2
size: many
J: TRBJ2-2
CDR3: CSARYSGRDTGELFF
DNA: TGCAGTGCTAGATATAGCGGGAGAGATACCGGGGAGCTGTTTTTT

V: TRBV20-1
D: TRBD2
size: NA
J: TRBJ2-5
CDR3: CSAPGLAGVQETQYF
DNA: TGCAGTGCACCCGGACTAGCGGGAGTCCAAGAGACCCAGTACTTC

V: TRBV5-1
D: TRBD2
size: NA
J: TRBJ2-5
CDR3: CASSLAGTNQETQYF
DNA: TGCGCCAGCAGCTTGGCGGGGACTAACCAAGAGACCCAGTACTTC

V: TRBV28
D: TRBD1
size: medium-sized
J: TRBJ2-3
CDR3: CASSWDRVSTDTQYF
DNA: TGTGCCAGCAGTTGGGACAGGGTTAGCACAGATACGCAGTATTTT

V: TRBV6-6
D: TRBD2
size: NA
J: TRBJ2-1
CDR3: CASSYYPGTSGDNEQFF
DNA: TGTGCCAGCAGTTACTACCCAGGGACTAGCGGAGACAATGAGCAGTTCTTC

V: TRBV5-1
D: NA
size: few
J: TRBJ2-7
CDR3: CASSPEAVLNEQYF
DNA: TGCGCCAGCAGCCCTGAGGCAGTTCTCAACGAGCAGTACTTC

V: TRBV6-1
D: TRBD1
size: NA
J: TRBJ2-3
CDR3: CASSEGQGPSTDTQYF
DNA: TGTGCCAGCAGTGAAGGACAGGGGCCTAGCACAGATACGCAGTATTTT

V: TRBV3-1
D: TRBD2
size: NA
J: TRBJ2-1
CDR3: CASSPRGSGGYNEQFF
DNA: TGTGCCAGCAGCCCCCGTGGTAGCGGGGGATACAATGAGCAGTTCTTC

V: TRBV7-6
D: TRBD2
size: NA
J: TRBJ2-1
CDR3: CASSFSGRTGEQFF
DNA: TGTGCCAGCAGCTTTAGCGGGAGAACAGGGGAGCAGTTCTTC

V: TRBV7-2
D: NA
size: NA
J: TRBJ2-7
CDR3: CASSFDFLSHEQYF
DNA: TGTGCCAGCAGCTTCGACTTCCTCTCCCACGAGCAGTACTTC

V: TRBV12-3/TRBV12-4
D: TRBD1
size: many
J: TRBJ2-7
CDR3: CASRPGQGAYEQYF
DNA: TGTGCCAGCAGACCGGGACAGGGGGCGTACGAGCAGTACTTC

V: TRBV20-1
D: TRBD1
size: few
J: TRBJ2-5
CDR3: CSATTGSRTQYF
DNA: TGCAGTGCTACGACAGGGAGCCGGACCCAGTACTTC

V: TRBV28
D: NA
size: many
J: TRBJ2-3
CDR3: CASSLTTDTQYF
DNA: TGTGCCAGCAGTCTCACCACAGATACGCAGTATTTT

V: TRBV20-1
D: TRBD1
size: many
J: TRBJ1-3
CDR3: CSARDRGANTIYF
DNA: TGCAGTGCCCGGGACAGGGGGGCAAACACCATATATTTT

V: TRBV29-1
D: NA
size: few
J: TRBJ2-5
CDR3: CSVYPGDSAETQYF
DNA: TGCAGCGTATACCCGGGGGATAGCGCAGAGACCCAGTACTTC

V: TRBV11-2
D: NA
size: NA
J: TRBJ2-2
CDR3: CASSLVIPGELFF
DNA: TGTGCCAGCAGCTTAGTGATCCCCGGGGAGCTGTTTTTT

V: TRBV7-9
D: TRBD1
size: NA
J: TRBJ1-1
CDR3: CAVSSGTGGDEAFF
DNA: TGTGCCGTCAGTAGCGGGACAGGGGGCGATGAAGCTTTCTTT

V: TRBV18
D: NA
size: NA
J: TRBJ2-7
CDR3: CASSPRSAALVQYF
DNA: TGTGCCAGCTCACCCCGGTCGGCTGCCCTCGTGCAGTACTTC

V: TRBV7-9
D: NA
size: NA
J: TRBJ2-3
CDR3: CASSLAGSSTDTQYF
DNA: TGTGCCAGCAGCCTCGCGGGGTCGAGCACAGATACGCAGTATTTT

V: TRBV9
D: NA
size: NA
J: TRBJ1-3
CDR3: CASNPSGGGNTIYF
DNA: TGTGCCAGCAATCCATCAGGCGGCGGAAACACCATATATTTT

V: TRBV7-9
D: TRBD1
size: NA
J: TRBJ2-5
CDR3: CASSLRQGQETQYF
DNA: TGTGCCAGCAGCCTAAGACAGGGCCAAGAGACCCAGTACTTC

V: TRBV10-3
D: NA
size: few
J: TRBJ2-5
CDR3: CAIIPRLVQETQYF
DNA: TGTGCCATCATCCCCCGGCTGGTCCAAGAGACCCAGTACTTC

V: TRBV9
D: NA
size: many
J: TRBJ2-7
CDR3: CASSGGTEQYF
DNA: TGTGCCAGCAGCGGGGGGACGGAGCAGTACTTC

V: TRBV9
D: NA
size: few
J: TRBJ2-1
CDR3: CASSDGSFERGEQFF
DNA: TGTGCCAGCAGCGACGGGAGCTTTGAGAGGGGGGAGCAGTTCTTC

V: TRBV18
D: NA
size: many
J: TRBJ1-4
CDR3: CASSPRRAEKLFF
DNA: TGTGCCAGCTCACCACGGAGGGCTGAAAAACTGTTTTTT

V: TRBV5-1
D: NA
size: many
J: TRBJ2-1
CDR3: CASSEGAGGVEQFF
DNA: TGCGCCAGCAGCGAGGGAGCGGGCGGTGTTGAGCAGTTCTTC